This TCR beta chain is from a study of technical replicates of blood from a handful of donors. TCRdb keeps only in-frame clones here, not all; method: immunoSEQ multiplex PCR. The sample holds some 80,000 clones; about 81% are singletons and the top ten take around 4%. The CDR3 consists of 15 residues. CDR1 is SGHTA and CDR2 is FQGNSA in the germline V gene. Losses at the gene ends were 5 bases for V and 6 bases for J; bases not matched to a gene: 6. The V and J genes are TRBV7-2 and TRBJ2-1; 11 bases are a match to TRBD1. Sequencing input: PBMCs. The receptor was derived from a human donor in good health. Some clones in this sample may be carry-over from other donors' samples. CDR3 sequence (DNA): TGTGCCAGCAGCGGCACCGGGACAGGGGGCAATGAGCAGTTCTTC. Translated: CASSGTGTGGNEQFF.